Following are 7 T cell receptor beta chains from one sample sequenced in a study of T cells in Graves' hyperthyroidism and ophthalmopathy. The investigators amplified TCR beta CDR3 regions from RNA transcripts. Using the HTBI primer set, a first-round RT-PCR was run on the TCR CDR3. TCRdb called the multiplex PCR reads again in MiXCR, with one record for every CDR3 protein. The sample shows 450,000 to 700,000 distinct CDR3 sequences, under 60% of them seen only once. Specimen: peripheral blood or thyroid tissue (not recorded which). The source of these receptors is a woman younger than 35 with Graves' hyperthyroidism.

The chain couples TRBV2 to TRBJ2-1; tentatively, D is TRBD2 (5 bases). Germline CDR1 is SNHLY and CDR2 is FYNNEI. V lost 4 bases, J lost 9 bases, and 10 bases lay in between. The CDR3 runs to 12 residues. The CDR3 DNA follows: TGTGCCAGCAGTGTTGAGGGCGGTGAGCAGTTCTTC. It codes for CASSVEGGEQFF.

This chain joins TRBV7-2 and TRBJ2-7, with TRBD1 matching 9 bases. In germline, CDR1 is SGHTA, CDR2 FQGNSA. The CDR3 length is 14 residues. V lost 11 bases, J lost 5 bases, and 13 bases stayed unmatched. The CDR3 spells CAWSPGTGLHEQYF. DNA for the CDR3: TGTGCCTGGTCTCCCGGGACAGGGTTGCACGAGCAGTACTTC.

The chain uses TRBV29-1 and TRBJ1-1; 7 bases fit TRBD1. The CDR3 extends over 13 amino acids. Germline assignment: CDR1 SQVTM and CDR2 ANQGSEA. The V segment lost 8 bases and the J segment 2 bases; nucleotides outside the gene matches: 8. The CDR3 loop reads CSLAGGDNTEAFF. CDR3 sequence (DNA): TGCAGCTTGGCAGGGGGTGATAACACTGAAGCTTTCTTT. Full variable domain (remainder filled in from reference TRBV29-1 and TRBJ1-1): SAVISQKPSRDICQRGTSLTIQCQVDSQVTMMFWYRQQPGQSLTLIATANQGSEATYESGFVIDKFPISRPNLTFSTLTVSNMSPEDSSIYLCSLAGGDNTEAFFGQGTRLTVV.

There are many counts of this clonotype. The chain links TRBV4-1 to TRBJ1-5; weak D call: TRBD1 (5 bases). Germline V gene lookup returns CDR1 MGHRA and CDR2 YSYEKL. The CDR3 length is 14 residues. V gave up 0 bases and J gave up 6 bases, with 9 bases separating them. The CDR3 loop is CASSQETGGQPQHF. CDR3 coding DNA: TGCGCCAGCAGCCAAGAAACAGGAGGTCAGCCCCAGCATTTT.

This clonotype appeared many times. This chain joins TRBV20-1 and TRBJ1-5; D is possibly TRBD1 (5 bases). From germline, CDR1 is DFQATT and CDR2 SNEGSKA (reference sequence). The CDR3 has 17 amino acids. V gave up 0 bases and J gave up 2 bases, with 17 bases separating them. CDR3 in amino acids: CSARDIGFGAGNQPQHF. DNA for the CDR3: TGCAGTGCTAGAGATATAGGATTCGGGGCAGGCAATCAGCCCCAGCATTTT.

This chain joins TRBV10-2 and TRBJ2-5; 9 bases line up with TRBD2. Germline CDR1 and CDR2: WSHSY and SAAADI. The CDR3 is 17 residues long. V gave up 3 bases and J gave up 1 base; unmatched junction bases: 9. As DNA, the CDR3 is TGCGCCAGCAGTGAACTTAGCGGGAGTGTACCCCAAGAGACCCAGTACTTC. As protein: CASSELSGSVPQETQYF.

The V call is TRBV5-1, the J call TRBJ2-3; 8 nucleotides agree with TRBD2. CDR1 is SGHRS, CDR2 YFSETQ, per germline. Unmatched junction bases numbered 4, after V lost 4 bases and J lost 3 bases. This CDR3 has 14 residues. CDR3 amino acids: CASSPGGETDTQYF. The CDR3 coding sequence is TGCGCCAGCAGCCCGGGAGGGGAGACAGATACGCAGTATTTT.